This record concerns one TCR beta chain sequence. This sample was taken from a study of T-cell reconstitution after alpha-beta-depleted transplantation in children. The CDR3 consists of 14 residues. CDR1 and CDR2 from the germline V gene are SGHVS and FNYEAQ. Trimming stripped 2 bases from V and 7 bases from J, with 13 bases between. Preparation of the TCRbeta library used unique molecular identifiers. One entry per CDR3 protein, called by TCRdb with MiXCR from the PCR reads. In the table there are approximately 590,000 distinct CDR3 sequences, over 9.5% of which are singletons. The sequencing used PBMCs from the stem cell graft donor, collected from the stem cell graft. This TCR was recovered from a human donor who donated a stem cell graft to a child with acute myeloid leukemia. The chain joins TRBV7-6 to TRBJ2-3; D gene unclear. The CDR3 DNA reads TGTGCCAGCAGCTTAAGCCGAGGAAGTTATACGCAGTATTTT. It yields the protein CASSLSRGSYTQYF.